This TCR beta chain was recovered during a study of CD8+ T cells in alopecia areata. Overall study context: Patients received oral tofacitinib, 5 to 10 mg twice daily, for moderate-to-severe alopecia areata. The study gave tofacitinib for 6 to 18 months, then 6 months off drug.

Sequencing used cDNA as its template, made by extracting RNA and reverse transcribing it. TCRdb's table, derived via immunoSEQ multiplex PCR, lists solely in-frame clones and lacks some. This table holds more than 95,000 clones, roughly 41% found once. Isolation of CD4+ and CD8+ T cells from PBMCs was achieved by sorting. Germline CDR1 and CDR2: SEHNR and FQNEAQ (reference sequence). This CDR3 region has 15 residues. V lost 4 bases and J lost 7, with 20 bases in between. Study-level results: Researchers report lesional scalp, most notably alopecia totalis/universalis, outstripped normal scalp in clonality.

Regarding this clone: The antigen is unknown.

The chain joins TRBV7-9 to TRBJ2-7; the D gene is possibly TRBD1 (6 bases). The sample taken for sequencing was CD4+ T cells sorted from blood. The sequence came from a human donor with alopecia areata. The DNA of the CDR3 is TGTGCCAGCAGCTCCCAGGGGAACGTAGCGTCTGAGCAGTACTTC. Protein product: CASSSQGNVASEQYF. Full variable domain (outside the CDR3, taken from reference TRBV7-9 and TRBJ2-7): DTGVSQNPRHKITKRGQNVTFRCDPISEHNRLYWYRQTLGQGPEFLTYFQNEAQLEKSRLLSDRFSAERPKGSFSTLEIQRTEQGDSAMYLCASSSQGNVASEQYFGPGTRLTVT.